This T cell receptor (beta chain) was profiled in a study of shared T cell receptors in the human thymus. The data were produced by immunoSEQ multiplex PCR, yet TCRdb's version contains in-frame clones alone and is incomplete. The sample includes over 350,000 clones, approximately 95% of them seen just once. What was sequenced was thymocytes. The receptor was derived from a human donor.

CDR3 amino acids: CASSLGGTTLIHTDTQYF. The CDR3 region has the DNA TGTGCCAGCAGTTTAGGCGGGACCACGCTGATTCACACAGATACGCAGTATTTT. The rearrangement joins TRBV28 to TRBJ2-3; D is perhaps TRBD2 (6 bases). CDR3 length: 18 residues. Germline lookup yields CDR1 MDHEN and CDR2 SYDVKM. V gave up 2 bases and J gave up 2 bases, with 20 bases separating them. The complete variable domain, with remaining parts taken from reference TRBV28 and TRBJ2-3, reads DVKVTQSSRYLVKRTGEKVFLECVQDMDHENMFWYRQDPGLGLRLIYFSYDVKMKEKGDIPEGYSVSREKKERFSLILESASTNQTSMYLCASSLGGTTLIHTDTQYFGPGTRLTVL.